These 10 T cell receptor beta chains came from one sample sequenced in a study of T cell responses to AZD1222 COVID-19 vaccine. The assay was immunoSEQ multiplex PCR, and TCRdb's table has in-frame clones only and misses some. The sample records about 160,000 clones, more than 85% being singletons. Sequences were derived from peripheral blood, sampled on day 0 of AZD1222 vaccination. Receptors originate from an adult in good health.

J is TRBJ1-5 and V is TRBV28; TRBD1 agrees at 8 bases. The CDR3 has 13 residues. Germline CDR1 reads MDHEN; CDR2 reads SYDVKM. The ends lost 8 bases at V and 4 bases at J; junction bases unmatched: 4. The CDR3 coding sequence is TGTGCCAGCGTGAACAGGGGGAATCAGCCCCAGCATTTT. Protein sequence: CASVNRGNQPQHF. Drawing the rest from reference TRBV28 and TRBJ1-5, the complete variable domain is DVKVTQSSRYLVKRTGEKVFLECVQDMDHENMFWYRQDPGLGLRLIYFSYDVKMKEKGDIPEGYSVSREKKERFSLILESASTNQTSMYLCASVNRGNQPQHFGDGTRLSIL.

The table lists this clone with a few counts. This rearrangement joins TRBV5-1 to TRBJ1-3; 9 nucleotides match TRBD1. CDR3 length equals 15 residues. V dropped 4 bases and J dropped 4; count of bases not matched to a gene: 6. Germline values: CDR1 SGHRS, CDR2 YFSETQ. The CDR3 is CASSGQGTGGNTIYF. The CDR3 DNA follows: TGCGCCAGCAGCGGCCAGGGGACAGGGGGAAACACCATATATTTT.

The CDR3 bases are TGTGCCAGCAGCCAAGATCTGTACCGGGAGACCCAGTACTTC. Protein sequence: CASSQDLYRETQYF. V and J are TRBV14 and TRBJ2-5; D gene uncertain. Germline-derived CDR1 and CDR2 are SGHDN and FVKESK. The CDR3 runs 14 residues. The V gene lost 0 bases and the J gene lost 5 bases, with 10 bases spanning the gap.

This chain joins TRBV18 and TRBJ2-3; 7 positions match TRBD1. The CDR3 sequence is 17 residues long. Germline V lookup: CDR1 KGHSH, CDR2 LQKENI. The junction had 10 bases not matched to a gene; V was cut back by 0 bases and J by 4 bases. The CDR3 sequence is CASSPPRFDRVADTQYF. The CDR3 DNA is TGTGCCAGCTCACCACCTCGATTCGACAGGGTGGCAGATACGCAGTATTTT.

The chain combines TRBV18 with TRBJ1-2; D is undetermined. This CDR3 is built from 13 residues. Germline V gives CDR1 KGHSH, CDR2 LQKENI. V was pared by 3 bases and J by 3 bases, with 8 bases between. CDR3 loop: CASSPGPDYGYTF. CDR3 nucleotide sequence: TGTGCCAGCTCACCTGGTCCCGACTATGGCTACACCTTC.

This chain connects TRBV6-6 to TRBJ2-3; TRBD1 agrees at 8 bases. The V gene end was trimmed by 4 bases and the J gene end by 0 bases; junction bases not matched to a gene: 3. This CDR3 comprises 15 residues. The germline gives CDR1 MNHNY, CDR2 SVGAGI (reference sequence). The CDR3 protein is CASSSRTGSTDTQYF. As DNA, the CDR3 is TGTGCCAGCAGTTCCCGGACAGGGAGCACAGATACGCAGTATTTT.

The CDR3 coding sequence is TGTGCCACCAGTGATTCGGAACCAGAGACCCAGTACTTC. This translates into CATSDSEPETQYF. This sequence joins TRBV24-1 and TRBJ2-5; D is ambiguous. The V gene's germline CDR1 is KGHDR and CDR2 SFDVKD. Trimming cost V 2 bases and J 4 bases, with 7 bases left between them. CDR3 length: 13 residues.

The chain carries TRBV5-1 and TRBJ2-3; 15 positions agree with TRBD2. J was trimmed by 1 base and V by 3 bases; bases with no gene match: 12. The CDR3 contains 20 residues. Germline CDR1 and CDR2: SGHRS and YFSETQ. CDR3 bases: TGCGCCAGCAGCTCGCCTCCGGGACTAGCGGGAGGCCACCGCACAGATACGCAGTATTTT. This translates into CASSSPPGLAGGHRTDTQYF.

The V and J genes are TRBV19 and TRBJ1-4; D is uncertain. Trimming shortened V by 3 bases and J by 7 bases, and 6 bases separated the two germline ends. Germline V gives CDR1 LNHDA, CDR2 SQIVND (reference sequence). The CDR3 is 12 amino acids. CDR3 in DNA: TGTGCCAGTAGTATCAGGTCTGAAAAACTGTTTTTT. Translation: CASSIRSEKLFF.

The chain has TRBV6-2 or TRBV6-3 and TRBJ2-7; D is ambiguous. The V gene's germline CDR1 is MNHEY and CDR2 SVGEGT. This CDR3 region has 12 residues. The V end was cut by 2 bases, the J end by 6 bases, with 8 bases between. CDR3 region: CASSYSLLEQYF. The CDR3 DNA is TGTGCCAGCAGTTACAGTCTCCTCGAGCAGTACTTC.